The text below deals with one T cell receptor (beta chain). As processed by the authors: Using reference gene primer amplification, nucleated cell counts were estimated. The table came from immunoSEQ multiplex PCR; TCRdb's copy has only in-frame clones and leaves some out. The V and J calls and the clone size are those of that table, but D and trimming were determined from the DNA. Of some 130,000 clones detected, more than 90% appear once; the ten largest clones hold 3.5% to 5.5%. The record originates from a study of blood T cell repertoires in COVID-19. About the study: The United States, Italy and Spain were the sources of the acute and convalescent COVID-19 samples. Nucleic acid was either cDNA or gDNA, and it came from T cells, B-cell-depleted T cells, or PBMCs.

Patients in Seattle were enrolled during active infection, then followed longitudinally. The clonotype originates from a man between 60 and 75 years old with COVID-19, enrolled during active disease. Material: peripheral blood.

The CDR3 DNA sequence: TGTGCCACCAGCAGGCGAGCGGGAGAGGGAGATACGCAGTATTTT. It specifies CATSRRAGEGDTQYF. The chain uses TRBV15 and TRBJ2-3; TRBD2 matches 8 bases. This CDR3 contains 15 residues. J was trimmed by 5 bases and V by 3 bases; bases with no gene match: 7. From germline, CDR1 is LNHNV and CDR2 YYDKDF (reference sequence).